A selection of T cell receptor beta chains follows, all from one sample in a study of Ad26.COV2.S vaccination and SARS-CoV-2 variants. Profiled with immunoSEQ multiplex PCR; TCRdb holds only in-frame clones, not every one. The profile shows roughly 300,000 clones, approximately 90% of them singletons. This specimen was peripheral blood, taken in a trial of Ad26.COV2.S vaccine versus placebo. Receptors were obtained from a person aged 18-65 years who received the Ad26.COV2.S COVID-19 vaccine or a placebo. The CDR3 runs from the conserved cysteine through the conserved F or W. The D gene is left open where the match is weak. Size values are once, few and many counts, or a class for expanded clones, and some rows have none.

clone size,J gene,V gene,D gene,CDR3 protein,CDR3 DNA
.,TRBJ2-7,TRBV28,.,CASRGQSSYEQYF,TGTGCCAGCAGAGGACAGAGCTCCTACGAGCAGTACTTC
.,TRBJ2-7,TRBV29-1,.,CSGGELEYEQYF,TGCAGCGGAGGGGAATTGGAATACGAGCAGTACTTC
.,TRBJ1-2,TRBV4-1,.,CASSQGGGFYGYTF,TGCGCCAGCAGCCAAGGGGGGGGTTTCTATGGCTACACCTTC
few,TRBJ2-1,TRBV10-1,.,CASILDKSSYNEQFF,TGCGCCAGCATCTTGGACAAGAGCTCCTACAATGAGCAGTTCTTC
.,TRBJ1-4,TRBV6-2/TRBV6-3,.,CASSNPTNEKLFF,TGTGCCAGCAGTAACCCAACTAATGAAAAACTGTTTTTT
.,TRBJ2-7,TRBV4-1,.,CASSLREWAYEQYF,TGCGCCAGCAGCCTACGAGAGTGGGCCTACGAGCAGTACTTC
.,TRBJ2-7,TRBV30,.,CAWTRWGSSYEQYF,TGTGCCTGGACACGCTGGGGGAGCTCCTACGAGCAGTACTTC
.,TRBJ2-7,TRBV29-1,.,CSVAEGRNEQYF,TGCAGCGTTGCCGAGGGGCGGAACGAGCAGTACTTC
.,TRBJ2-3,TRBV6-5,TRBD2,CASSPPGTSRDTQYF,TGTGCCAGCAGTCCTCCGGGGACTAGCAGAGATACGCAGTATTTT
.,TRBJ2-7,TRBV6-1,.,CASSDVRGDEQYF,TGTGCCAGCAGTGATGTCAGGGGTGACGAGCAGTACTTC
.,TRBJ2-3,TRBV19,.,CASSIGLDADTQYF,TGTGCCAGTAGTATTGGTCTAGATGCAGATACGCAGTATTTT
.,TRBJ2-2,TRBV6-5,TRBD1,CASKIHRGDTGELFF,TGTGCCAGCAAAATACACAGGGGGGACACCGGGGAGCTGTTTTTT
.,TRBJ1-5,TRBV6-1,TRBD1,CASSTDRGNQPQHF,TGTGCCAGCAGCACCGACAGGGGCAATCAGCCCCAGCATTTT
once,TRBJ2-2,TRBV5-6,.,CASSLKGSLTGELFF,TGTGCCAGCAGCTTGAAAGGGAGTCTCACCGGGGAGCTGTTTTTT
.,TRBJ2-2,TRBV19,.,CASSTQGRAGELFF,TGTGCCAGTAGTACCCAGGGGAGGGCCGGGGAGCTGTTTTTT
.,TRBJ2-7,TRBV3-1/TRBV3-2,.,CASSQAWGSEQYF,TGTGCCAGCAGCCAAGCTTGGGGTTCCGAGCAGTACTTC
.,TRBJ2-1,TRBV3-1/TRBV3-2,.,CASSQGQHNEQFF,TGTGCCAGCAGCCAAGGACAGCACAATGAGCAGTTCTTC
.,TRBJ2-1,TRBV6-5,TRBD2,CASSRRGGRNEQFF,TGTGCCAGCAGTCGTCGCGGGGGGAGAAATGAGCAGTTCTTC
.,TRBJ2-1,TRBV2,TRBD2,CASSLSGGEIDEQFF,TGTGCCAGCAGTCTTAGCGGGGGCGAGATTGATGAGCAGTTCTTC
.,TRBJ2-7,TRBV6-4,TRBD2,CASSLHSGSSYEQYF,TGTGCCAGCAGTTTACATAGCGGGAGCTCCTACGAGCAGTACTTC
.,TRBJ2-2,TRBV2,TRBD1,CASSEEGAGGELFF,TGTGCCAGCAGTGAAGAGGGGGCGGGCGGGGAGCTGTTTTTT
.,TRBJ2-1,TRBV10-1,TRBD1,CASSGGTGSSYNEQFF,TGCGCCAGCAGTGGTGGGACAGGGAGCTCCTACAATGAGCAGTTCTTC
.,TRBJ2-5,TRBV13,TRBD2,CASSLRGDQETQYF,TGTGCCAGCAGCCTACGGGGGGACCAAGAGACCCAGTACTTC
.,TRBJ2-1,TRBV5-6,.,CASSLLYRVTYNEQFF,TGTGCCAGCAGCTTGTTGTACAGGGTGACCTACAATGAGCAGTTCTTC
.,TRBJ1-2,TRBV29-1,.,CSVERQGNLEGYGYTF,TGCAGCGTTGAAAGGCAGGGGAACCTAGAAGGCTATGGCTACACCTTC
.,TRBJ1-2,TRBV28,.,CASSLLGPNYGYTF,TGTGCCAGCAGTTTATTGGGACCTAACTATGGCTACACCTTC
.,TRBJ2-7,TRBV4-2,TRBD2,CASSHIGGGGTLSYEQYF,TGTGCCAGCAGCCACATTGGAGGCGGGGGGACTCTCTCCTACGAGCAGTACTTC
.,TRBJ1-2,TRBV30,.,CAWGTRNGYTF,TGTGCCTGGGGGACTCGGAATGGCTACACCTTC
.,TRBJ2-3,TRBV13,TRBD2,CASSGGRTSGRAADTQYF,TGTGCCAGCAGCGGCGGGCGGACTAGCGGGAGAGCGGCAGATACGCAGTATTTT